This section outlines one TCR beta chain sequence together with its context. The antigen remains unidentified. The CDR3 extends over 13 amino acids. Trimming cost V 6 bases and J 4 bases, with 10 bases left between them. Germline CDR1 reads LNHDA; CDR2 reads SQIVND (reference sequence). Listed TCR primers, together with previously described methods, were used for the bulk TCR libraries. TCRdb re-derived calls from the PCR reads in MiXCR, one entry per CDR3 protein. The sample comprises about 500,000 distinct CDR3 sequences, around 25% of which are singletons, and approximately 0.8% rests with the top ten. The data derive from a study of molecular identifiers for immune sequencing clone quantification. Between roughly 19,000 and 1,000,000 sorted cells, with 10%, 30% or 50% RNA, yielded naive CD8 libraries. For naive CD8 T cells, sorting used the CD8+CD4-CCR7+CD45RA+ phenotype. Findings and caveats of the study: Clones that exceeded 20 RNA copies held over 99% of effector molecules, yet under 1% in naive cells.

The origin of this receptor is a human donor in good health. Some libraries in this study had Jurkat cell RNA spiked in. The sample comprised naive CD8+ T cells from blood, with Jurkat cell RNA spiked in. Subset reported: FACS-sorted CD8+CD4-CCR7+CD45RA+ naive T cells. The chain links TRBV19 to TRBJ2-1; D possibly corresponds to TRBD2 (6 bases). CDR3 nucleotide sequence: TGTGCCAGTAGGCCCCGGGAGTACAATGAGCAGTTCTTC. The encoded protein is CASRPREYNEQFF.